This T cell receptor (beta chain) emerged from a study of OX40 agonist ivuxolimab in advanced cancers. Background on the study: Under the entry rules, prior anti-PD-1, anti-PD-L1 or anti-CTLA-4 therapy was allowed, and roughly 41% had some.

A single count supports this clone. As yet, its antigen is unknown. Profiling relied on immunoSEQ multiplex PCR, and the TCRdb table lists in-frame clones only, not all of them. This table holds some 150,000 clones, approximately 94% found once. Peripheral blood came from all dose cohorts at three timepoints. CDR1 LNHDA and CDR2 SQIVND come from the germline V gene (reference sequence). V was trimmed by 1 base and J by 5 bases, leaving 8 bases between them. The CDR3 sequence is 14 residues long. Study-wide findings and caveats: Normalized T-cell clonal expansion was also low in a subset of nonresponders. Relative to CD4+ cells, CD8+ T cells on average had more expanded clones.

The chain joins TRBV19 to TRBJ2-2, with a weak D call TRBD1 (5 bases). The receptor was derived from an adult with an advanced solid tumor such as melanoma, head and neck, liver or kidney cancer. The sequencing used CD4+ or CD8+ T cells sorted from blood, collected in a trial of the OX40 agonist ivuxolimab. Written as DNA, the CDR3 is TGTGCCAGTAGTATAGGGCAGGGAACCGGGGAGCTGTTTTTT. Translating gives CASSIGQGTGELFF. The variable domain in full, completed from reference TRBV19 and TRBJ2-2, reads DGGITQSPKYLFRKEGQNVTLSCEQNLNHDAMYWYRQDPGQGLRLIYYSQIVNDFQKGDIAEGYSVSREKKESFPLTVTSAQKNPTAFYLCASSIGQGTGELFFGEGSRLTVL.